Below, one T cell receptor (beta chain) is given with its context. Its target is not known. Some clones are missing from TCRdb's copy, which holds only in-frame ones; the method was immunoSEQ multiplex PCR. Of approximately 130,000 clones listed, around 80% are singletons. These data are taken from a study of T cell responses to AZD1222 COVID-19 vaccine. V lost 8 bases and J lost 4, with 15 bases in between. Germline V lookup: CDR1 SGHVS, CDR2 FQNEAQ. This CDR3 has 13 residues. Study observations and caveats: Seropositive status at baseline applied to only six AZD1222 recipients. A mostly white British donor set with more females was recruited, and clonal diversity was possibly underestimated. Spike-specific TCR breadth and depth were elevated following two AZD1222 doses.

The clonotype originates from an adult who received the AZD1222 COVID-19 vaccine. The rearrangement uses TRBV7-8 and TRBJ2-7; D is perhaps TRBD1 (6 bases). The specimen comprised peripheral blood, sampled 28 days after the second AZD1222 dose. The CDR3 here is CASAQGTLYEQYF. CDR3 sequence (DNA): TGTGCCAGCGCACAGGGCACCCTTTACGAGCAGTACTTC.